The present T cell receptor (beta chain) was sequenced within a study of glioma-infiltrating T cells. The wider study: Samples included WHO grade II oligodendrogliomas or astrocytomas and initial-diagnosis grade IV glioblastomas. Target coverage was about 4.5- to 11-fold for about a million blood T cells.

Using RNA template, CDR3s of TCR alpha and beta were amplified with iRepertoire arm-PCR. In TCRdb, the multiplex PCR reads were re-called with MiXCR into one record per CDR3 protein. In the table there are more than 300,000 distinct CDR3 sequences, 41% of which are singletons. The study's findings and limits: Shared blood CDR3 signature motifs marked patients with low tissue-blood divergence.

This clonotype was recorded many times. What it recognizes is unknown. The sequence came from a human donor with low-grade glioma or glioblastoma, undergoing nonglioma brain surgery, or in good health (not recorded which). The material sequenced was glioma tissue, nonneoplastic brain tissue, or PBMCs (not recorded which).

The CDR3 loop reads CASSNNPGRIGGYTF. For the CDR3, the DNA is TGTGCCAGCAGTAACAATCCGGGACGAATAGGAGGCTACACCTTC. V gene TRBV6-1 combines with J gene TRBJ1-2, with TRBD1 as a possible D gene (5 bases). The V gene lost 5 bases and the J gene lost 8 bases, with 21 bases spanning the gap. The V gene's germline CDR1 is MNHNS and CDR2 SASEGT. CDR3 length: 15 residues.